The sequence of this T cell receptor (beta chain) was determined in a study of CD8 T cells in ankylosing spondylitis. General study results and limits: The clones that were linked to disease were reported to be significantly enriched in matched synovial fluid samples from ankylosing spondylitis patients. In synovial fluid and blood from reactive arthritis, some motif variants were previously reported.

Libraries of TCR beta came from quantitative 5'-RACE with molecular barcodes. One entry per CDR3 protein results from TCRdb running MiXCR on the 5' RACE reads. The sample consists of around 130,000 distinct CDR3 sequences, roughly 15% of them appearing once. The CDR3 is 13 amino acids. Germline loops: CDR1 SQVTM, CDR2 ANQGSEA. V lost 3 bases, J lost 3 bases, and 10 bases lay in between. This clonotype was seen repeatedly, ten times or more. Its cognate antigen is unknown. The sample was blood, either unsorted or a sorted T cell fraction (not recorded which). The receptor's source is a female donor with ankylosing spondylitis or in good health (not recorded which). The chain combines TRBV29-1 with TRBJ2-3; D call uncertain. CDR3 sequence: CSVEGSLTDTQYF. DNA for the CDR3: TGCAGCGTTGAGGGCAGCCTGACAGATACGCAGTATTTT.